One T cell receptor beta chain is described in this entry. Different DNA sequences within this sample yield the same CDR3. Profiling relied on immunoSEQ multiplex PCR, and the TCRdb table lists in-frame clones only, not all of them. The data contain under 200,000 clones, 80% to 90% of them singletons. The CDR3 consists of 15 residues. V lost 2 bases to trimming and J lost 4 bases; unmatched junction nucleotides: 5. Germline lookup yields CDR1 LGHNA and CDR2 YNFKEQ. This specimen belongs to a study of blood T cell repertoires in COVID-19. Study context: T cells, B-cell-depleted T cells, or PBMCs supplied cDNA or gDNA.

This receptor was obtained from a woman aged 60-70 years with COVID-19, enrolled during active disease. Sequencing input: peripheral blood. This chain joins TRBV4-2 and TRBJ1-5; 7 positions match TRBD1. This CDR3 reads CASSQRQGRNQPQHF. For the CDR3, the DNA is TGTGCCAGCAGCCAAAGACAGGGTCGGAATCAGCCCCAGCATTTT.